This T cell receptor (beta chain) appears in the sequencing data of a study of blood T cell repertoires in COVID-19. V shed 2 bases and J shed 8 bases, with 15 bases lying between them. The CDR3 totals 14 residues. CDR1 is MNHNY and CDR2 is SVGAGI in the germline V gene (reference sequence). Repertoires were generated with immunoSEQ multiplex PCR, while TCRdb's copy carries only in-frame clones and drops some. The table records approximately 150,000 clones, approximately 86% of them present only once. Sequenced: peripheral blood. V and J are TRBV6-6 and TRBJ1-2; D is possibly TRBD1 (6 bases). This TCR derives from a woman aged 45-65 years with acute or convalescent COVID-19. The CDR3 DNA sequence: TGTGCCAGCAGTTACCCAGACAGGCACGTGGGCTACACCTTC. Translated, it gives CASSYPDRHVGYTF.